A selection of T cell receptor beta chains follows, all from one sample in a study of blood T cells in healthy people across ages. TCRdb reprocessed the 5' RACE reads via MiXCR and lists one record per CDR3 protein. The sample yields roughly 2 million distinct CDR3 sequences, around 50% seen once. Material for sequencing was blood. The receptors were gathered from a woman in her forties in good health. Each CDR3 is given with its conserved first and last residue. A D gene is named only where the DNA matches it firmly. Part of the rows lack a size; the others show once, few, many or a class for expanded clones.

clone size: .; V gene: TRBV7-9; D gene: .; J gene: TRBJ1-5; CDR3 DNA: TGTGCCAGCAGCTTAGCATTTGGGCAGCCCCAGCATTTT; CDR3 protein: CASSLAFGQPQHF
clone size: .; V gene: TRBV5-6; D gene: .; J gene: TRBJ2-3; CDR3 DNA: TGTGCCAGCAGCTTGGCCGACCTAGTTGAGGATACGCAGTATTTT; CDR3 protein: CASSLADLVEDTQYF
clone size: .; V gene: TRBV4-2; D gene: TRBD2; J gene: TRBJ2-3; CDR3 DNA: TGTGCCAGCAGCCATGCCTACGGGCGGGGGGTCACAGATACGCAGTATTTT; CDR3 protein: CASSHAYGRGVTDTQYF
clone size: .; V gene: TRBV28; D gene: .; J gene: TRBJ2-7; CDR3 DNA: TGTGCCAGCAGTTTCCGCCCCAATGGTGGAGAGCAGTACTTC; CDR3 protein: CASSFRPNGGEQYF
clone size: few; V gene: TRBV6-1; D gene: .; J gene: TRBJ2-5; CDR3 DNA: TGTGCCAGCAGTGAAACTACGGCCTGGGGGACCCAGTACTTC; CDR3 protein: CASSETTAWGTQYF
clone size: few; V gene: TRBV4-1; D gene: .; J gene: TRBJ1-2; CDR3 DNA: TGCGCCAGCAGCCAAGGTCGGCATTTAAACTATGGCTACACCTTC; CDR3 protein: CASSQGRHLNYGYTF
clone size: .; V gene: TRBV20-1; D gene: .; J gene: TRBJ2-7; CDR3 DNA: TGCAGTGCAAATAGGGACGGAGCCTACAATGAGCAGTACTTC; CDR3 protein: CSANRDGAYNEQYF
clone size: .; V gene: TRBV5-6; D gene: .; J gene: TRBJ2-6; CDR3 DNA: TGTGCCAGCATACGTGGGGCTCTCTCTGGGGCCAACGTCCTGACTTTC; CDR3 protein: CASIRGALSGANVLTF
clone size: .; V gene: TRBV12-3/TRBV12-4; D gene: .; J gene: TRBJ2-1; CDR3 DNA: TGTGCCAGCAGTTTGGACTCAGGGTTCAATGAGCAGTTCTTC; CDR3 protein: CASSLDSGFNEQFF
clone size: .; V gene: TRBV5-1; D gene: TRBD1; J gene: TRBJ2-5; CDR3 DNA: TGCGCCAGCAGCTTGAGGCCCCGGGACAGTCCCCCAGAGACCCAGTACTTC; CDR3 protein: CASSLRPRDSPPETQYF
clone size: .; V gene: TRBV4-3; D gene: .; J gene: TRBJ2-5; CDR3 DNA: TGCGCCAGCAGCCAAGGGGTTGGTGGGAACCAAGAGACCCAGTACTTC; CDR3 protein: CASSQGVGGNQETQYF
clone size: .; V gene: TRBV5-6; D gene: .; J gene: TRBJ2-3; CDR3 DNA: TGTGCCAGCAGCTTGGCACCGACATACACAGATACGCAGTATTTT; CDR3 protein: CASSLAPTYTDTQYF
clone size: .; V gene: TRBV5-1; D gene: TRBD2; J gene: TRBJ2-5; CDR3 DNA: TGCGCCAGCAGCTTGGCCCTACGGGGGGAGTCGCTAAAAGAGACCCAGTACTTC; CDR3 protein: CASSLALRGESLKETQYF
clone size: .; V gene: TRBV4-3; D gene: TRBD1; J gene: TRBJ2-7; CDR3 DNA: TGCGCCAGCAGCCAAGAAGCCCTGGGACAGGAGACCTACGAGCAGTACTTC; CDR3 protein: CASSQEALGQETYEQYF
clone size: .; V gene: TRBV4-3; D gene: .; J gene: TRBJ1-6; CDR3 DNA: TGCGCCAGCAGCCAAGAATTGAATTATTATGGTAGGAATTCACCCCTCCACTTT; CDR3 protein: CASSQELNYYGRNSPLHF
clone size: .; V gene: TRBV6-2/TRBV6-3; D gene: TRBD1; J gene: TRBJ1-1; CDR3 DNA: TGTGCCAGCAGTTACGAGGGACAGCTGAACACTAAAGCTTTCTTT; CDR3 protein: CASSYEGQLNTKAFF
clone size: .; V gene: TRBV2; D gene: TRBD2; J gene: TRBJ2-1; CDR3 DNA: TGTGCCAGCAAGGTTACTAGCGGGGACAGAGAGCAGTTCTTC; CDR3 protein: CASKVTSGDREQFF
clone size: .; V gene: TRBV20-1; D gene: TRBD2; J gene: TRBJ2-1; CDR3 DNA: TGCAGTGCTAGGTTGACTAGCGGGGTTCCCTACAATGAGCAGTTCTTC; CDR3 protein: CSARLTSGVPYNEQFF
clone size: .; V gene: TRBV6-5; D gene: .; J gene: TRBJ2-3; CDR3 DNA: TGTGCCAGCAGTTACTCGATAGGCACAGATACGCAGTATTTT; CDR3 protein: CASSYSIGTDTQYF
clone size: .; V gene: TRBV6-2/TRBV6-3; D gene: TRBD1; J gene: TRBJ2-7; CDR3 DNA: TGTGCCAGCAGTCGAGCCCGCCAGGGGGTGAGTTACGAGCAGTACTTC; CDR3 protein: CASSRARQGVSYEQYF
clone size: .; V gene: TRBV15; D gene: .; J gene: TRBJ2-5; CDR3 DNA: TGTGCCACCAGCAGAGATCAAGGGGTCGGCCACAAGCAGTACTTC; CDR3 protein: CATSRDQGVGHKQYF
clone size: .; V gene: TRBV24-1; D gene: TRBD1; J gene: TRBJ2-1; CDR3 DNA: TGTGCCACCAGTGACCTGGACAGGGGGACCTACAATGAGCAGTTCTTC; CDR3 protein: CATSDLDRGTYNEQFF
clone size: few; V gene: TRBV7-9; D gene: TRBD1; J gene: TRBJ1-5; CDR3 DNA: TGTGCCAGCAGCCGGGGACAGGGGGACAATCAGCCCCAGCATTTT; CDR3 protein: CASSRGQGDNQPQHF
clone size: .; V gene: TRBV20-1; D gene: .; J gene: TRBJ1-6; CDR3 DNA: TGCAGTGCTATGGACCTAAGGGGTCCACCCCTCCACTTT; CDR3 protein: CSAMDLRGPPLHF
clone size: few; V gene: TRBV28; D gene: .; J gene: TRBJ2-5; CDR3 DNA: TGTGCCAGCACAAACCGGGGGGCGGGGGCCCCTTTGTTGTCAGAGACCCAGTACTTC; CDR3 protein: CASTNRGAGAPLLSETQYF
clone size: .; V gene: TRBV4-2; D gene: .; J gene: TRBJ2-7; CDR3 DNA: TGTGCCAGCAGCCAAGTCTTGGGCCCCGTGGACTACGAGCAGTACTTC; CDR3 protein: CASSQVLGPVDYEQYF
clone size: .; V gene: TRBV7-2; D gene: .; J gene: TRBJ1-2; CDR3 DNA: TGTGCCAGCAGCTTAGACGAGGGGATCTATGGCTACACCTTC; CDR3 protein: CASSLDEGIYGYTF
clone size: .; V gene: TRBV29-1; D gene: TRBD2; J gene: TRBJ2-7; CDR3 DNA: TGCAGCGTTGAAGTCGGTAGCGGGGGGAACAATGAGCAGTACTTC; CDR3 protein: CSVEVGSGGNNEQYF
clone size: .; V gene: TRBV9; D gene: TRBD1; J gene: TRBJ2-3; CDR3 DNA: TGTGCCAGCAGCGGGACCCCAAGACAGGGGGGGCACAGCACAGATACGCAGTATTTT; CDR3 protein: CASSGTPRQGGHSTDTQYF
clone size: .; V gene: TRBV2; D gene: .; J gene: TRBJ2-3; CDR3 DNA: TGTGCCTGCCACAGGGATGGAGATACGCAGTATTTT; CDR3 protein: CACHRDGDTQYF
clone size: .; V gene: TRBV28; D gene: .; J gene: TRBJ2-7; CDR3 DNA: TGTGCCAGCAGTTCCTTTGGTTCGGAGCCCTACGAGCAGTACTTC; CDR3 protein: CASSSFGSEPYEQYF
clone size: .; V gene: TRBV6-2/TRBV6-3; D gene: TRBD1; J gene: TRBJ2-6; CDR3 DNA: TGTGCCAGCAGTTACCCCGGGACAGGGGCCGGTGTTTGGTCTGGGGCCAACGTCCTGACTTTC; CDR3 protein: CASSYPGTGAGVWSGANVLTF
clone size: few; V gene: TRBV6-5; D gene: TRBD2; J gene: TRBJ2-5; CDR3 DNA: TGTGCCAGCAAGGAGGAACTAGCGGGAGAGACCCAGTACTTC; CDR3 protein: CASKEELAGETQYF
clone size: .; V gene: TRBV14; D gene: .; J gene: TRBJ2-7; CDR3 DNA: TGTGCCAGCAGCCAGGACACCTGGGCCTACGAGCAGTACTTC; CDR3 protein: CASSQDTWAYEQYF
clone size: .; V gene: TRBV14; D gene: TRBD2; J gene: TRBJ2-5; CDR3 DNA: TGTGCCAGCAGAGGCACTAGCGGGGGGGCCTATGTGCAGTACTTC; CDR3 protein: CASRGTSGGAYVQYF
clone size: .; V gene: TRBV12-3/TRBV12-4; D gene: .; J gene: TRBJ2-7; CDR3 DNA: TGTGCCAGCAGCGACAGGACCTCCTACGAGCAGTACTTC; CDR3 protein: CASSDRTSYEQYF
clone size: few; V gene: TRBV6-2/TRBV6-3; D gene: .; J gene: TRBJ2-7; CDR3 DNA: TGTGCCAGCACCCAGGGAATCTCCTACGAGCAGTACTTC; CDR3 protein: CASTQGISYEQYF
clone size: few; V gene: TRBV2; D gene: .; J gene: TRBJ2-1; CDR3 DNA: TGTGCCAGCATGGGGGCTCTAGCGGCCGCCTACAATGAGCAGTTCTTC; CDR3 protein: CASMGALAAAYNEQFF
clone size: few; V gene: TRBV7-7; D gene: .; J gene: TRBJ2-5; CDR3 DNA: TGTGCTAGCAGCTCGCGGACAGAAGGAATTAAGGAGACCCAGTACTTC; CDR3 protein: CASSSRTEGIKETQYF
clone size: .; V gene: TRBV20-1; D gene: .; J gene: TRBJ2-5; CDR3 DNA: TGCAGTGCGCCCGGGACGGGGCGAGAGACCCAGTACTTC; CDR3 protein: CSAPGTGRETQYF